This T cell receptor beta chain was recovered during a study of T cell changes during pregnancy in multiple sclerosis (dated by TCRdb to the late 2010s). A note on the overall study: The study looked at changes in the T cell repertoire across pregnancy in women with multiple sclerosis.

Remarks on this clone: Its antigen target is currently unknown. No much larger clone is present one base from it, and per-base qualities are unavailable.

The CDR3 runs 14 residues from the cysteine to the phenylalanine. Kept here is only the CDR3 DNA, which spans 42 bases and is read in frame from base 1. The germline V gene specifies SGHTA as CDR1 and FQGTGA as CDR2. V loses 5 bases, J loses 4 bases, and the germline ends lie 12 bases apart. Library prep was done by the immunoSEQ multiplex PCR assay. TCRdb took this table from immuneACCESS and kept in-frame rearrangements with V and J called. Such tables lack part of the clones; where checked against another copy, unresolved V genes explain under half of the gap, and the rest is unexplained. Recorded for this sample are roughly 27,000 clones; roughly 92% of them occurred a single time. The top ten constitute 0.65% to 0.9% of the sample.

The input for sequencing was CD4+ T cells from peripheral blood mononuclear cells, taken in the first trimester of pregnancy. The receptor chain draws on TRBV7-3 and TRBJ2-1; a weak D assignment points to TRBD2 (6 bases agree). This receptor was obtained from a female donor with multiple sclerosis, enrolled in a pregnancy study. The CDR3: CASSLRAGYNEQFF. The nucleotides are TGTGCCAGCAGCCTTAGGGCGGGGTACAATGAGCAGTTCTTC.